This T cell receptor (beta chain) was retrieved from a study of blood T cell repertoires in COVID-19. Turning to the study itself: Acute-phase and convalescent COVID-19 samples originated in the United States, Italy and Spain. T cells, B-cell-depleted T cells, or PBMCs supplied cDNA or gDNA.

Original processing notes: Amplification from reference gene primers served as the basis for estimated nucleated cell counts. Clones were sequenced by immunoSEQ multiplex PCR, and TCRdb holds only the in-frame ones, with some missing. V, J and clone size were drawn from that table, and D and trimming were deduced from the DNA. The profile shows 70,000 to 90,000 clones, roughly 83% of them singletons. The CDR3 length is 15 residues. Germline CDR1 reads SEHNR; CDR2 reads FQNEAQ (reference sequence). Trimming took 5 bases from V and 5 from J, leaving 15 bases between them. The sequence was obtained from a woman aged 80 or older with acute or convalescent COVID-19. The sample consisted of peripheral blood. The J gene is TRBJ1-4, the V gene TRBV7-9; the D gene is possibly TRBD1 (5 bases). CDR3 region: CASSTDQGRNEKLFF. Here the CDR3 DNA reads TGTGCCAGCAGCACCGATCAGGGTCGGAATGAAAAACTGTTTTTT.